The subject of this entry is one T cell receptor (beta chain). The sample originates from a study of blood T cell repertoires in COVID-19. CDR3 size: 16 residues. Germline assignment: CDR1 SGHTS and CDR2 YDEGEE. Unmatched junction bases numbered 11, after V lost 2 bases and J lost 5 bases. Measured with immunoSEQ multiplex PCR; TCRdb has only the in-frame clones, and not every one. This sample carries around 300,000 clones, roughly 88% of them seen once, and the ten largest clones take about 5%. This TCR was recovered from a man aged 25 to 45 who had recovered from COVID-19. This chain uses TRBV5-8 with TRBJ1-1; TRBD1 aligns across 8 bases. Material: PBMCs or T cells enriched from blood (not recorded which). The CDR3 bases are TGTGCCAGCAGCTTCTTTGGACAGGGAAGGAGAACTGAAGCTTTCTTT. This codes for CASSFFGQGRRTEAFF.